This T cell receptor (beta chain) was recorded in a study of cytomegalovirus exposure and HLA in healthy donors. The primer mix had 60 Vbeta and 13 Jbeta primers. TCRdb keeps only in-frame clones here, not all; method: immunoSEQ multiplex PCR. The sample holds fewer than 250,000 clones, approximately 80% seen once. Study observations and caveats: Several top significant clusters appeared, in a later analysis, to be linked to common viral pathogens.

With respect to this clone: What it binds is not known.

The germline V gene has CDR1 SQVTM and CDR2 ANQGSEA. Trimming stripped 5 bases from V and 8 bases from J, with 11 bases between. The CDR3 sequence is 11 residues long. Sequenced: PBMCs. The chain recombines TRBV29-1 with TRBJ2-3; D is undetermined. The sequence came from a girl aged 2 to 9 in good health and CMV-seronegative. The CDR3 region has the DNA TGCAGCGTTCTAGGTGAAGTTACGCAGTATTTT. As protein: CSVLGEVTQYF.